The following is a T cell receptor (beta chain) sequence with its context. Random-hexamer reverse transcription was applied to roughly 0.45 to 1 ug RNA. immunoSEQ multiplex PCR amplified TCR beta CDR3 across 54 Vbeta, 13 Jbeta. A single record per CDR3 protein comes from TCRdb applying MiXCR to the immunoSEQ multiplex PCR reads. The table records about 440,000 distinct CDR3 sequences, 75% to 90% of them present only once. The data belong to a study of CD8 T cells in Susac syndrome. It was negative isolation that provided the CD8+ and CD4+ T cells, whereas TEMRA cells were enriched by FACS. Germline CDR1 is MGHRA and CDR2 is YSYEKL. The CDR3 runs to 16 residues. Trimming pared 0 bases from V and 6 bases from J, leaving 17 bases between.

The chain combines TRBV4-1 with TRBJ1-2; possibly TRBD1 for D (5 bases). Sequencing was done on a sample of CD8+ T cells from PBMCs. The clonotype comes from a human donor with multiple sclerosis. The CDR3, as DNA: TGCGCCAGCAGCCAAGATGGGGCCGTCGGGGCAAATGGCTACACCTTC. It specifies CASSQDGAVGANGYTF.